Each of the 26 T cell receptor beta chains below was sequenced from the same sample in a study of regulatory T cells in long-lasting Graves disease. The time point denotes: persistent/refractory GD, antithyroid drugs over 5 years with positive TRAb. From RNA extracted from PBMCs, the TCR library was made. With iRepertoire HTBI primers and Arm-PCR of CDR3 regions, TCR beta libraries were built. TCRdb re-called the multiplex PCR reads through MiXCR, storing one row per CDR3 protein. This repertoire shows 600,000 to 800,000 distinct CDR3 sequences, 25% to 30% found once; its top ten account for roughly 46%. The sample consisted of peripheral blood mononuclear cells (PBMCs), taken when the disease was refractory, from a patient treated with antithyroid drugs. These receptors were taken from a female donor with Graves disease.

This chain joins TRBV2 and TRBJ2-7; TRBD2 aligns across 9 bases. Germline assignment: CDR1 SNHLY and CDR2 FYNNEI. V was pared by 6 bases and J by 0 bases, with 9 bases of the junction left unmatched. The CDR3 consists of 16 residues. CDR3 nucleotide sequence: TGTGCCAGCAGGGCCCCGACTAGCGGAACCTCCTACGAGCAGTACTTC. This gives the protein CASRAPTSGTSYEQYF. The variable domain in full, with the rest retrieved from reference TRBV2 and TRBJ2-7, is EPEVTQTPSHQVTQMGQEVILRCVPISNHLYFYWYRQILGQKVEFLVSFYNNEISEKSEIFDDQFSVERPDGSNFTLKIRSTKLEDSAMYFCASRAPTSGTSYEQYFGPGTRLTVT.

This clonotype was detected ten times or more. This rearrangement joins TRBV12-3 or TRBV12-4 to TRBJ1-1; D is unresolved. The CDR3 sequence is 15 residues long. V lost 0 bases to trimming and J lost 5 bases, with 13 bases between them. CDR3 nucleotide sequence: TGTGCCAGCAGTTTAGCGGAGGGCAGAGGGACTGAAGCTTTCTTT. It yields the protein CASSLAEGRGTEAFF.

This clonotype showed up just a few times. This chain joins TRBV5-1 and TRBJ2-7, with 9 bases lining up with TRBD2. The CDR3 is 17 residues long. Trimming at V came to 4 bases and at J to 3 bases, leaving 14 bases not matched to a gene. Per the germline V gene, CDR1 is SGHRS and CDR2 is YFSETQ. CDR3: CASSLRDTLAGYYEQYF. CDR3 bases: TGCGCCAGCAGCCTAAGGGACACACTAGCGGGTTACTACGAGCAGTACTTC.

The CDR3 DNA sequence: TGTGCCAGCAGACCCTACAGCGGTGGGTCCTACGAGCAGTACTTC. Translating gives CASRPYSGGSYEQYF. This rearrangement joins TRBV27 to TRBJ2-7; tentative D call: TRBD2 (5 bases). Germline CDR1 MNHEY, CDR2 SMNVEV (reference sequence). This CDR3 contains 15 residues. V was clipped by 6 bases and J by 1 base, with 16 bases between them.

This clonotype was seen repeatedly, ten times or more. The chain is built from TRBV12-3 or TRBV12-4 and TRBJ2-3; D possibly corresponds to TRBD1 (5 bases). V lost 5 bases and J lost 1, with 10 bases in between. CDR3 length: 14 amino acids. CDR3 protein: CASSQQGGTDTQYF. In DNA, the CDR3 is TGTGCCAGCAGTCAGCAAGGGGGCACAGATACGCAGTATTTT.

The chain couples TRBV19 to TRBJ2-6, with D perhaps assigned TRBD1 or TRBD2 (5 bases each). Trimming took off 6 bases at V and 0 bases at J, with 15 bases between the two ends. This CDR3 has 17 residues. Germline loops: CDR1 LNHDA, CDR2 SQIVND (reference sequence). CDR3 amino acids: CASRRPGRISGANVLTF. Here the CDR3 DNA reads TGTGCCAGTAGACGACCGGGACGAATCTCTGGGGCCAACGTCCTGACTTTC.

The gene calls are TRBV11-2 and TRBJ1-6, with a possible D match to TRBD1 (5 bases). Per the germline V gene, CDR1 is SGHAT and CDR2 is FQNNGV. Deletions cut 2 bases from V and 6 bases from J, with 11 bases between. The CDR3 spans 15 residues. CDR3 sequence reads: CASSLQTGGNSPLHF. The CDR3 nucleotides read TGTGCCAGCAGCTTACAGACTGGGGGTAATTCACCCCTCCACTTT.

The genes are TRBV6-2 or TRBV6-3 and TRBJ1-4, with 7 bases that match TRBD1. CDR1 and CDR2 from the germline V gene are MNHEY and SVGEGT. This CDR3 region has 17 residues. After removal of 5 bases from V and 4 bases from J, the junction contained 13 bases not matched to a gene. The CDR3 coding sequence is TGTGCCAGCAGTCGTCGAGGGACAGCCGAATTTAATGAAAAACTGTTTTTT. Amino acid sequence: CASSRRGTAEFNEKLFF.

This clonotype was counted only a few times. The chain joins TRBV18 to TRBJ2-7; TRBD2 might be the D (5 bases). Germline V gene data show CDR1 as KGHSH and CDR2 as LQKENI. Trimming cost V 5 bases and J 6 bases, with 14 bases left between them. The CDR3 has 13 amino acids. The CDR3: CASSTTSWSEQYF. The CDR3 DNA reads as TGTGCCAGCTCAACTACTAGTTGGTCCGAGCAGTACTTC.

There are a few counts of this clonotype. The genes are TRBV15 and TRBJ1-2; D remains ambiguous. V was cut by 0 bases and J by 8 bases, with 7 bases left in between. CDR1 is LNHNV, CDR2 YYDKDF, per germline (reference sequence). The length of the CDR3 is 12 residues. DNA of the CDR3: TGTGCCACCAGCAGAGATAGTAGGGGCTACACCTTC. Its protein is CATSRDSRGYTF.

There are a few counts of this clonotype. The chain couples TRBV3-1 to TRBJ2-5; 8 bases map to TRBD1. In germline, CDR1 is LGHDT, CDR2 YNNKEL (reference sequence). The CDR3 is 16 amino acids. The ends lost 3 bases at V and 4 bases at J; junction bases unmatched: 10. CDR3 nucleotide sequence: TGTGCCAGCAGCCACTCCGACAGGGGAAGTCGAGAGACCCAGTACTTC. It yields the protein CASSHSDRGSRETQYF.

This rearrangement joins TRBV27 to TRBJ2-1; TRBD2 matches at 7 bases. The ends lost 0 bases at V and 9 bases at J; junction bases unmatched: 17. Germline loops: CDR1 MNHEY, CDR2 SMNVEV (reference sequence). The CDR3 runs to 18 residues. CDR3 nucleotides: TGTGCCAGCAGTTTATCTATGATTCGTGGGAGGGTGCTCGCTGAGCAGTTCTTC. This codes for CASSLSMIRGRVLAEQFF.

The chain recombines TRBV5-1 with TRBJ1-1, with a tentative D call TRBD1 (5 bases). CDR1 and CDR2 from the germline V gene are SGHRS and YFSETQ. V lost 3 bases to trimming and J lost 0 bases, with 18 bases between them. The length of the CDR3 is 17 residues. The CDR3 DNA follows: TGCGCCAGCAGCTATAACCGGGACGGAGGAGTGAACACTGAAGCTTTCTTT. Translated: CASSYNRDGGVNTEAFF.

The V and J genes are TRBV2 and TRBJ1-5, with 9 bases aligning to TRBD1. V lost 6 bases, J lost 5 bases, and 5 bases stayed unmatched. The CDR3 length is 14 residues. Germline CDR1 and CDR2: SNHLY and FYNNEI. This CDR3 is CASRRRDRDQPQHF. The CDR3 nucleotides are TGTGCCAGCAGGCGCAGGGACAGGGATCAGCCCCAGCATTTT.

The chain couples TRBV28 to TRBJ1-2; possible D gene TRBD1, 5 bases. This CDR3 contains 13 residues. V gave up 5 bases and J gave up 3 bases, with 10 bases separating them. Germline V lookup: CDR1 MDHEN, CDR2 SYDVKM. CDR3 sequence (DNA): TGTGCCAGCAGTCAGGGCGGGTACTATGGCTACACCTTC. This codes for CASSQGGYYGYTF.

This chain's CDR3 is CASTFDRGNSNQPQHF. CDR3 in DNA: TGTGCCAGCACTTTCGACAGAGGGAATAGCAATCAGCCCCAGCATTTT. The chain links TRBV28 to TRBJ1-5; tentatively, D is TRBD1 (5 bases). The CDR3 is made up of 16 amino acids. V was trimmed by 7 bases and J by 0 bases, leaving 16 bases between them. Germline CDR1 is MDHEN and CDR2 is SYDVKM.

V is TRBV29-1 and J is TRBJ2-1; 8 nucleotides align to TRBD1. J was trimmed by 3 bases and V by 6 bases; bases with no gene match: 10. The CDR3 consists of 15 residues. CDR1 and CDR2 from the germline V gene are SQVTM and ANQGSEA. The CDR3 reads CSVALRDRSYNEQFF. CDR3 nucleotide sequence: TGCAGCGTGGCGCTCCGGGACAGGAGCTACAATGAGCAGTTCTTC.

The J gene is TRBJ1-4, the V gene TRBV12-3 or TRBV12-4, with no clear D. CDR3 length: 16 amino acids. V gave up 1 base and J gave up 4 bases, with 13 bases separating them. The CDR3 loop reads CASSLVFQLHNEKLFF. As DNA, the CDR3 is TGTGCCAGCAGTTTAGTGTTCCAGTTACATAATGAAAAACTGTTTTTT.

This chain links TRBV19 with TRBJ2-7; TRBD2 aligns across 9 bases. This CDR3 contains 17 residues. In germline, CDR1 is LNHDA, CDR2 SQIVND (reference sequence). V gave up 0 bases and J gave up 3 bases; unmatched junction bases: 9. CDR3 DNA sequence: TGTGCCAGTAGTATAGATTGGCGTCTAGCGGGGAACTACGAGCAGTACTTC. It yields the protein CASSIDWRLAGNYEQYF. Full variable domain (outside the CDR3, taken from reference TRBV19 and TRBJ2-7): DGGITQSPKYLFRKEGQNVTLSCEQNLNHDAMYWYRQDPGQGLRLIYYSQIVNDFQKGDIAEGYSVSREKKESFPLTVTSAQKNPTAFYLCASSIDWRLAGNYEQYFGPGTRLTVT.

This chain joins TRBV9 and TRBJ1-6; 7 nucleotides align to TRBD1. Germline V gene data show CDR1 as SGDLS and CDR2 as YYNGEE. V gave up 1 base and J gave up 10 bases; unmatched junction bases: 5. The CDR3 runs 14 residues. CDR3 amino acids: CASSVWDSKSPLHF. Written as DNA, the CDR3 is TGTGCCAGCAGCGTATGGGACAGTAAATCACCCCTCCACTTT. Full variable domain (remainder filled in from reference TRBV9 and TRBJ1-6): DSGVTQTPKHLITATGQRVTLRCSPRSGDLSVYWYQQSLDQGLQFLIQYYNGEERAKGNILERFSAQQFPDLHSELNLSSLELGDSALYFCASSVWDSKSPLHFGNGTRLTVT.

This clonotype appeared a few times. J is TRBJ1-4 and V is TRBV6-1; TRBD1 aligns across 8 bases. Germline V gene lookup returns CDR1 MNHNS and CDR2 SASEGT. Germline trimming cut 6 bases from V and 4 bases from J; bases unmatched to any gene: 7. The CDR3 spans 15 residues. DNA for the CDR3: TGTGCCAGCAGACCTACAGGGGGAGTTAATGAAAAACTGTTTTTT. Protein sequence: CASRPTGGVNEKLFF.

Only a few counts were recorded for this clonotype. V is TRBV6-1 and J is TRBJ2-2; 9 bases fit TRBD2. The CDR3 consists of 17 residues. Germline assignment: CDR1 MNHNS and CDR2 SASEGT. Unmatched junction bases numbered 9, after V lost 0 bases and J lost 7 bases. CDR3 in amino acids: CASSEARGGIEIGELFF. The CDR3 nucleotides read TGTGCCAGCAGTGAAGCGCGGGGGGGGATTGAAATCGGGGAGCTGTTTTTT.

The rearrangement joins TRBV6-1 to TRBJ2-7; 10 bases line up with TRBD2. Germline CDR1 is MNHNS and CDR2 is SASEGT. After removal of 6 bases from V and 2 bases from J, the junction contained 10 bases not matched to a gene. The CDR3 runs 16 residues. The DNA of the CDR3 is TGTGCCAGCAGCCCAACACTAGCGGGGTCCCCCTACGAGCAGTACTTC. Its translation: CASSPTLAGSPYEQYF.

This chain connects TRBV7-6 to TRBJ2-1; maybe TRBD2 (5 bases). From germline, CDR1 is SGHVS and CDR2 FNYEAQ. The CDR3 contains 16 residues. The ends were cut back, 2 bases at V and 4 bases at J, with 15 bases in the middle. In nucleotides, the CDR3 is TGTGCCAGCAGCTTACGAAAACTCGGGGTTTACAATGAGCAGTTCTTC. Translating gives CASSLRKLGVYNEQFF.

A single count supports this clonotype. V usage is TRBV29-1 and J usage is TRBJ1-2; weak D call: TRBD1 (6 bases). This CDR3 comprises 14 residues. CDR1 SQVTM and CDR2 ANQGSEA come from the germline V gene. Trimming removed 1 base at V and 8 bases at J, with 17 bases between. CDR3 bases: TGCAGCGTTGAAGGCCCACGGGGGGCGTTGGGCTACACCTTC. It translates to CSVEGPRGALGYTF.

This clonotype was picked up a small number of times. J is TRBJ2-5 and V is TRBV15; TRBD1 might be the D (6 bases). V was cut by 0 bases and J by 4 bases, with 12 bases left in between. CDR1 and CDR2 from the germline V gene are LNHNV and YYDKDF (reference sequence). This CDR3 has 15 amino acids. CDR3 region: CATSREGARVETQYF. CDR3 sequence (DNA): TGTGCCACCAGCAGAGAGGGGGCTCGGGTAGAGACCCAGTACTTC.